These T cell receptor beta chains were read from a single sample in a study of blood T cell repertoires in COVID-19. Method: immunoSEQ multiplex PCR; TCRdb's copy keeps in-frame clones and lacks some. There are 150,000 to 200,000 clones in the sample; more than 85% occur only once, and roughly 2.9% lies in the top ten. Sample: peripheral blood. These receptors were taken from a woman in her thirties with active or convalescent COVID-19. CDR3s include the opening cysteine and the closing phenylalanine or tryptophan. A clone size is listed for some rows: how often the clone was seen (once, few, many), or a class if it is expanded.

J | V | size | CDR3
TRBJ1-1 | TRBV7-6 | . | CASSPVSGTGATEAFF
TRBJ1-1 | TRBV15 | . | CATSSYRDTMNTEAFF
TRBJ1-2 | TRBV27 | . | CASSGTGGFYGYTF
TRBJ1-6 | TRBV10-3 | . | CAISEWVGGDSPLHF
TRBJ1-2 | TRBV7-9 | . | CASSLGRDNGYTF
TRBJ2-7 | TRBV6-5 | . | CASSVGPFYEQYF
TRBJ2-3 | TRBV30 | . | CAWCRGQPADTQYF
TRBJ2-7 | TRBV2 | . | CAIDSSYEQYF
TRBJ2-7 | TRBV11-3 | once | CASSGQYEQYF
TRBJ1-2 | TRBV28 | . | CASSPRDRSKEGYTF
TRBJ2-7 | TRBV7-2 | . | CASSPGLAGVEQYF
TRBJ1-6 | TRBV6-1 | . | CASSKDREDSPLHF
TRBJ1-3 | TRBV4-2 | . | CASSLLGVGNTIYF
TRBJ1-5 | TRBV24-1 | . | CATRRTGINSNQPQHF
TRBJ2-7 | TRBV11-2 | once | CASSLASPPGGGTYEQYF
TRBJ2-1 | TRBV14 | . | CASSQIQGAIRYNEQFF
TRBJ1-1 | TRBV19 | . | CASRSTVMNTEAFF
TRBJ2-2 | TRBV19 | . | CASSHMTGNTGELFF
TRBJ2-3 | TRBV7-9 | . | CASSFLVGTDTQYF
TRBJ1-1 | TRBV20-1 | . | CSPETEAFF
TRBJ2-7 | TRBV5-1 | . | CASSLGDNAREQYF